This T cell receptor (beta chain) was sequenced during a study of cytomegalovirus exposure and HLA in healthy donors. The CDR3 runs 13 residues. Per germline, CDR1 SGHTA and CDR2 FQGNSA. The V end was cut by 4 bases, the J end by 14 bases, with 15 bases between. Primers included in the PCR were 60 Vbeta and 13 Jbeta primers. Using immunoSEQ multiplex PCR, the repertoire was profiled, and TCRdb retains in-frame clones only, with some absent. The repertoire includes approximately 120,000 clones, less than 70% of them detected once, and 5% to 7% sits in the top ten. Points on this clone: The antigen is undetermined.

Study-level results: Reportedly, HLA-A and HLA-B alleles of most subjects were accurately predicted from TCR beta. In vitro checks showed that three CMV-associated chains really do target CMV antigens.

The gene calls are TRBV7-2 and TRBJ1-6; D unresolved. The sample was PBMCs. This TCR was recovered from a woman in her seventies in good health and CMV-seropositive. The CDR3 loop is CASSSSQLGALHF. The CDR3 nucleotides are TGTGCCAGCAGCTCCTCCCAACTTGGAGCCCTCCACTTT.